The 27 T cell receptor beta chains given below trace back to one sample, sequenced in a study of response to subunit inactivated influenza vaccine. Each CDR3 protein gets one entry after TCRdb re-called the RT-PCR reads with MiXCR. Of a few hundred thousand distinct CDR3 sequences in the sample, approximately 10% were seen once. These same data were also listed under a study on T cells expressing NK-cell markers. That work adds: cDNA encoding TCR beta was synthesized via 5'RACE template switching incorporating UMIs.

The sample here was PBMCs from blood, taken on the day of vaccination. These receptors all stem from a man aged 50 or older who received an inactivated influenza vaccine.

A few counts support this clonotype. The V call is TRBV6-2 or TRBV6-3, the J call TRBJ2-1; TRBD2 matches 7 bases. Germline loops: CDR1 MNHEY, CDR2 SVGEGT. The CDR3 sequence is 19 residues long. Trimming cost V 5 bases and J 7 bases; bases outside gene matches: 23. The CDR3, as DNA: TGTGCCAGCAGTCTCTCCGAACTAGCGTGGAGTCTAAGGAGGAATGAGCAGTTCTTC. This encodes CASSLSELAWSLRRNEQFF.

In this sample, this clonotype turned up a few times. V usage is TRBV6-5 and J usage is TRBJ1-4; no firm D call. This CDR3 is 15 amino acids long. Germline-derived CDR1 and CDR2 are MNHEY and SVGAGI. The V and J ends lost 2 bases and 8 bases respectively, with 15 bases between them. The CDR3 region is CASSYLSGGREKLFF. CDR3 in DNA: TGTGCCAGCAGTTACCTTAGCGGAGGCCGGGAAAAACTGTTTTTT.

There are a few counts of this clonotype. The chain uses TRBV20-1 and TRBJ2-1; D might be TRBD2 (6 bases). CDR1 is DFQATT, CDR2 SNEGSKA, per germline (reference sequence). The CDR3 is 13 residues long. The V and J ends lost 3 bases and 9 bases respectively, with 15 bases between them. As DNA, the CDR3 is TGCAGTGCTAGCGGGAGAAATTCTTTTGAGCAGTTCTTC. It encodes CSASGRNSFEQFF.

The CDR3 nucleotides are TGTGCCAGCATCCATCTAGCGGGGGGGCTTGGAAATGAGCAGTTCTTC. Protein sequence: CASIHLAGGLGNEQFF. The chain links TRBV6-1 to TRBJ2-1; TRBD2 matches 12 bases. V was clipped by 7 bases and J by 7 bases; unmatched bases: 11. The germline V gene has CDR1 MNHNS and CDR2 SASEGT. The CDR3 consists of 16 residues.

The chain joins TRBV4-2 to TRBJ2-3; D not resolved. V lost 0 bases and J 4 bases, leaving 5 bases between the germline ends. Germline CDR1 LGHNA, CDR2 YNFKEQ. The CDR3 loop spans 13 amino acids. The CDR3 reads CASSQEFADTQYF. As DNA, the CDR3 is TGTGCCAGCAGCCAAGAATTCGCAGATACGCAGTATTTT.

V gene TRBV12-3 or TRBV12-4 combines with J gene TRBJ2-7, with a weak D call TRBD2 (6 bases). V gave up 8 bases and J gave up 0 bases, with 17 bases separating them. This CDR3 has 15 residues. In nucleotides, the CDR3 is TGTGCCAGCGCCGCCACTAGCCGGAGCTCCTACGAGCAGTACTTC. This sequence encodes CASAATSRSSYEQYF.

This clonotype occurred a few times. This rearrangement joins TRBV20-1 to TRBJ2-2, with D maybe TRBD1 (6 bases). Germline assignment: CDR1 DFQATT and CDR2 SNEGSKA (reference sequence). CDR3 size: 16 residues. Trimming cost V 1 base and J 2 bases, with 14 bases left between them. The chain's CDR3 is CSARGARGHNTGELFF. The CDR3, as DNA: TGCAGTGCTAGAGGTGCCCGGGGACATAACACCGGGGAGCTGTTTTTT.

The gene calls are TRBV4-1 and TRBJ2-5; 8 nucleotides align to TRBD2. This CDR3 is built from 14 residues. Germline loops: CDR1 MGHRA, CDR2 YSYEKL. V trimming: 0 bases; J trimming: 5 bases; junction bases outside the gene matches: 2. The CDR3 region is CASSQETSAETQYF. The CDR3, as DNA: TGCGCCAGCAGCCAAGAGACTAGCGCGGAGACCCAGTACTTC.

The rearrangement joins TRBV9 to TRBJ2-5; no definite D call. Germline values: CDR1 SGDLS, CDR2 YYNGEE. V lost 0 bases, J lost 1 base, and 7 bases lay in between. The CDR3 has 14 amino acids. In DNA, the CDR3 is TGTGCCAGCAGCGTAGATGCAGGCCAAGAGACCCAGTACTTC. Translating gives CASSVDAGQETQYF.

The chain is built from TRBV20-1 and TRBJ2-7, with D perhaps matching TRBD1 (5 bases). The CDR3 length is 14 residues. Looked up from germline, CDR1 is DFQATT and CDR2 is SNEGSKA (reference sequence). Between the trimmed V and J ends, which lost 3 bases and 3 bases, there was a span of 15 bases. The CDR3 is CSASFQGTHYEQYF. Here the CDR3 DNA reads TGCAGTGCTAGTTTCCAGGGAACCCACTACGAGCAGTACTTC.

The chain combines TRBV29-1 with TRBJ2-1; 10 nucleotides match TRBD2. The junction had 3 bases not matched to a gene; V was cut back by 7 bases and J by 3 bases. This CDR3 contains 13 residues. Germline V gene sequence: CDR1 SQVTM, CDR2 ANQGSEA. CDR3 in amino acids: CSGSSGGYNEQFF. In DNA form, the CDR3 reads TGCAGCGGATCTAGCGGGGGCTACAATGAGCAGTTCTTC.

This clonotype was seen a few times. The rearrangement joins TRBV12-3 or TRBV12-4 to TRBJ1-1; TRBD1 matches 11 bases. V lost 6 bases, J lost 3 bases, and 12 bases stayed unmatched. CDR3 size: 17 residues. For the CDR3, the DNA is TGTGCCAGCAGCCCAGGACAGGGGGCAGGTAGGCACACTGAAGCTTTCTTT. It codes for CASSPGQGAGRHTEAFF.

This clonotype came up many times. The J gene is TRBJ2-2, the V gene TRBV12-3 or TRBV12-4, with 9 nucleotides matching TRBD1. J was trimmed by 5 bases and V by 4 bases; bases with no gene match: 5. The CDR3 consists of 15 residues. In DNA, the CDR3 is TGTGCCAGCAGTTCCGGGACAGGGAAGACCGGGGAGCTGTTTTTT. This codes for CASSSGTGKTGELFF.

The CDR3 here is CASSLGQFYGYTF. The CDR3 DNA is TGTGCCAGCAGCCTCGGACAATTCTATGGCTACACCTTC. The gene calls are TRBV25-1 and TRBJ1-2, with a tentative D call TRBD1 (5 bases). The CDR3 sequence is 13 residues long. The V end was cut by 6 bases, the J end by 4 bases, with 12 bases between. Germline-derived CDR1 and CDR2 are MGHDK and SYGVNS.

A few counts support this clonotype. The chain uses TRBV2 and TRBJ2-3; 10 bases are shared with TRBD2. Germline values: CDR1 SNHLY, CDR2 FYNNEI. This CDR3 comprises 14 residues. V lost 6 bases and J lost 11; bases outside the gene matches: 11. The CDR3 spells CASSASGGLPRQYF. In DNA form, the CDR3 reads TGTGCCAGCAGCGCTAGCGGGGGCCTCCCCAGGCAGTATTTT.

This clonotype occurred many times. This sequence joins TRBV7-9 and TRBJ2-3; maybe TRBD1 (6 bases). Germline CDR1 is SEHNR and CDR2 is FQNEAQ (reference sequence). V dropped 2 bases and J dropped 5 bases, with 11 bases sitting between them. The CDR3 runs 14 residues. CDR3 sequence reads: CASSLPRGRDTQYF. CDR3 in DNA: TGTGCCAGCAGCTTACCCAGGGGAAGAGATACGCAGTATTTT.

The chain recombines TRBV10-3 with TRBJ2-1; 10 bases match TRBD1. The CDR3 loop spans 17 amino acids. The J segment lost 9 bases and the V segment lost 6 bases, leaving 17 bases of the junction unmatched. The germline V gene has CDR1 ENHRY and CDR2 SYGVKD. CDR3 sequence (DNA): TGTGCCATCAGCACCGAACCCCCGGGACAGGGGCGTCCTGAGCAGTTCTTC. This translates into CAISTEPPGQGRPEQFF.

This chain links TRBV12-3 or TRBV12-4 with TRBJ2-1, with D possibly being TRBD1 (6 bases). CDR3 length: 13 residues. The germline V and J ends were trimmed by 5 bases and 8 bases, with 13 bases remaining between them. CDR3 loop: CASSLLRGYEQFF. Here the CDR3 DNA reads TGTGCCAGCAGTCTCCTCAGGGGTTATGAGCAGTTCTTC.

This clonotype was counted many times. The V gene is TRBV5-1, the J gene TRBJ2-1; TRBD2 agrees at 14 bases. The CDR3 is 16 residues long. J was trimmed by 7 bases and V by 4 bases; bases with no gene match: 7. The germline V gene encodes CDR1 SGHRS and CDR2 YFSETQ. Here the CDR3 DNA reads TGCGCCAGCAGCCTTACGGGACTAGCGGGGGCAAATGAGCAGTTCTTC. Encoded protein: CASSLTGLAGANEQFF.

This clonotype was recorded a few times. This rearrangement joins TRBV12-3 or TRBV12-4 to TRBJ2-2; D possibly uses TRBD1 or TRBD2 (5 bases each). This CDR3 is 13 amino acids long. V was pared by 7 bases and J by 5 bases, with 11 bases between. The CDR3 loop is CASTTRGTGELFF. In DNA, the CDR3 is TGTGCCAGCACGACGAGGGGAACCGGGGAGCTGTTTTTT.

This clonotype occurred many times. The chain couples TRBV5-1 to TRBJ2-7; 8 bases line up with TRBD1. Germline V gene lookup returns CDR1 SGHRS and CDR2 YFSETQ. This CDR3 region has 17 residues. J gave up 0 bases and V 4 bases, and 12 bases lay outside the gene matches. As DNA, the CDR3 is TGCGCCAGCAGCCTCCACGGGGACAGGATGAGCTCCTACGAGCAGTACTTC. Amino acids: CASSLHGDRMSSYEQYF.

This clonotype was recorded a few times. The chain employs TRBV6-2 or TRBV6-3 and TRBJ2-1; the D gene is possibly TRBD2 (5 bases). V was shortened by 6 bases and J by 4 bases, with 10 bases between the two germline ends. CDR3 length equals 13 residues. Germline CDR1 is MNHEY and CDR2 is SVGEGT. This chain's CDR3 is CASSYERYNEQFF. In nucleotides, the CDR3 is TGTGCCAGCAGCTATGAGCGGTACAATGAGCAGTTCTTC.

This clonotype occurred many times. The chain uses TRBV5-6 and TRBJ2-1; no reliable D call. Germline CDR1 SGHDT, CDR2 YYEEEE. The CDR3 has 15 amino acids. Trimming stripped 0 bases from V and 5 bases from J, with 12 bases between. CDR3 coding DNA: TGTGCCAGCAGCTTGGCCTGGCCGTTTAACAATGAGCAGTTCTTC. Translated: CASSLAWPFNNEQFF.

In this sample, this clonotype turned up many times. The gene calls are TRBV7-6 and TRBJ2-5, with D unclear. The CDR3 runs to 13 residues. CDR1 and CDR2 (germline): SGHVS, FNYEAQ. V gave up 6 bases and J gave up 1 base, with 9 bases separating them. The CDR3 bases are TGTGCCAGCAGTCGAAGGTTCCAAGAGACCCAGTACTTC. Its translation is CASSRRFQETQYF.

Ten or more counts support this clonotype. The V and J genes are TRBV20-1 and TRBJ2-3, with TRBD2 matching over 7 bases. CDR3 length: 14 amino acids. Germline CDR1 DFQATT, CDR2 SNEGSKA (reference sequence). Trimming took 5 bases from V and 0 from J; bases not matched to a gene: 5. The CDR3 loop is CSALRDYSTDTQYF. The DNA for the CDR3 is TGCAGTGCTCTCCGGGACTACAGCACAGATACGCAGTATTTT.

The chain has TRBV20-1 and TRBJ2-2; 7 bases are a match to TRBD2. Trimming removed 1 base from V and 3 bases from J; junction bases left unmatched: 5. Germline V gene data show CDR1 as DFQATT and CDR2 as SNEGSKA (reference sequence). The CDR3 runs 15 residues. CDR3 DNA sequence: TGCAGTGCTAGAGTCGGGGGGAGCTACACCGGGGAGCTGTTTTTT. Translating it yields CSARVGGSYTGELFF.

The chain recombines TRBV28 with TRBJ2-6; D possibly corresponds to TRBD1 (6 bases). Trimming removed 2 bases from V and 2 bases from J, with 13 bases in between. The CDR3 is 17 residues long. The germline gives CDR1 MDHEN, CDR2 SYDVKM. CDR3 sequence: CASSLRQGLAGANVLTF. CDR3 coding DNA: TGTGCCAGCAGTTTAAGGCAGGGGTTAGCTGGGGCCAACGTCCTGACTTTC.